This TCR beta chain was sequenced during a study of blood T cell repertoires in COVID-19 (dated by TCRdb to the early 2020s). About the study as a whole: Samples from collaborators originated in the United States, Italy and Spain and spanned both the acute and convalescent phases of COVID-19. The prospective study material was composed of cDNA or gDNA derived from T cells, B-cell-depleted T cells, or PBMCs. Deeply sampled blood TCRbeta repertoires from subjects exposed to, actively infected with, or recovered from COVID-19 were included in the dataset. The repertoires were made available in a free public database intended to serve as a resource for research on the immune response to SARS-CoV-2. Samples came from the ongoing ImmuneRACE study (first 160 participants) plus 1,254 subjects from 6 global collaborators. A de-identified subject ID, COVID-19 status, age in years and sex were almost always included in the sample metadata. Where available, HLA class I and class II types were taken from metadata supplied by the sample provider and were not determined by assay-based typing. Overall results and qualifications from the work: The amount of clinical and demographic metadata varied by source and participant and was provided uncurated.

CDR3 length: 13 amino acids, cysteine to phenylalanine. Left in the record is the CDR3 DNA by itself, 39 bases read in frame from the first base. CDR1 and CDR2 are read off the germline V gene as WSHSY and SAAADI. The junction shows trimming of 8 bases on V and 6 bases on J, and the gene matches do not reach 3 bases of it. In the prospective study, participants were roughly 18 to 95 years old, resided in 25 or so geographic areas of the United States, and were enrolled through a virtual design. In the prospective study, participants were assigned to cohorts based on the clinical history participants reported in a screening survey and a study questionnaire. For ImmuneRACE Cohort 3, a participant was defined as recovered based on two consecutive negative NP/OP PCR tests, clearance by a healthcare professional, or resolution of symptoms. In the prospective study, mobile phlebotomists collected whole blood, serum and a nasopharyngeal or oropharyngeal swab from each participant. Prospective study participants could optionally give additional blood draws and questionnaires over an approximately two-month period. Before DNA extraction, blood samples from the prospective study were shipped at room temperature or frozen.

As to this clone: Its cognate antigen has yet to be identified. No clone much larger than this one lies a single base away; base qualities are absent.

TCRbeta CDR3 regions were amplified from genomic DNA by means of the immunoSEQ Assay, a bias-controlled multiplex PCR. Concerning the study's data processing: The number of nucleated cells in each sample was estimated by amplification of reference gene primers within the assay. To quantify the absolute abundance of each unique TCRbeta CDR3 rearrangement, sequence reads were collapsed and filtered. For each sample, productive Simpson clonality was calculated as the square root of Simpson's diversity index over productive rearrangements. TCRdb re-hosts the immuneACCESS table, in-frame sequences only. Its copies lack some clones; in the studies checked, an unresolved V gene accounts for under half of them, and the cause for the rest is not known. From that table come the V and J calls and clone size; the DNA was used to work out D and trimming. The sample data list almost 400,000 clones, and around nine tenths of these were observed just once. 1.7% of the sample goes to the ten largest clones.

The TCR sequence derives from a woman in her thirties who had recovered from COVID-19. Rearrangement joined TRBV10-2 to TRBJ1-6; 8 bases in between match TRBD1. What was sequenced was PBMCs or T cells enriched from blood (not recorded which). The CDR3 region reads CASRDRFNSPLHF. The nucleotide sequence reads as follows: TGCGCCAGCCGGGACAGGTTTAATTCACCCCTCCACTTT.